One sample yielded the 9 T cell receptor beta chains listed below, sequenced in a study of beta chain features in type 1 diabetes. The authors reverse transcribed all of the isolated RNA, so sequencing captured expressed TCRB transcripts. TCRdb's copy holds only in-frame clones and misses some; the assay was immunoSEQ multiplex PCR. Here the sample spans under 200,000 clones, 7.5% to 9.5% being singletons. Study-level findings and limits: Shorter TCRB CDR3s, moderately but significantly so, marked every one of the four CD4+ subsets in Type 1 diabetes patients.

No antigens are known for them. The sample consisted of central memory CD4+ T cells from blood. All receptors derive from a woman under 30 with type 1 diabetes.

The genes are TRBV10-2 and TRBJ1-5; 8 bases fit TRBD1. V was clipped by 4 bases and J by 4 bases; unmatched bases: 3. Germline V gene lookup returns CDR1 WSHSY and CDR2 SAAADI. This CDR3 spans 14 amino acids. The CDR3 loop reads CASSGTGWNQPQHF. The CDR3 nucleotides are TGCGCCAGCAGTGGGACAGGGTGGAATCAGCCCCAGCATTTT.

This clone was counted at least ten times. The gene calls are TRBV7-9 and TRBJ2-1; 10 positions match TRBD2. V gave up 5 bases and J gave up 8 bases; unmatched junction bases: 12. Germline V gene data show CDR1 as SEHNR and CDR2 as FQNEAQ (reference sequence). The CDR3 runs to 16 residues. CDR3 region: CASSPFQASGRYEQFF. In nucleotides, the CDR3 is TGTGCCAGCAGCCCCTTTCAGGCTAGCGGGAGATATGAGCAGTTCTTC.

This clone was seen more than once but under ten times. Written as DNA, the CDR3 is TGTGCCAGCAGCCTCATAGCGGGGGGAGGCAATGAGCAGTTCTTC. Translation: CASSLIAGGGNEQFF. The rearrangement joins TRBV6-5 to TRBJ2-1; 10 bases are shared with TRBD2. The germline V gene has CDR1 MNHEY and CDR2 SVGAGI. The CDR3 loop spans 15 amino acids. With 6 bases clipped from V and 6 bases from J, the junction kept 8 bases outside the gene matches.

This chain connects TRBV28 to TRBJ1-2, with 7 bases identical to TRBD1. V shed 5 bases and J 6 bases; nucleotides not matched to a gene: 6. Germline V lookup: CDR1 MDHEN, CDR2 SYDVKM. This CDR3 has 13 amino acids. CDR3 sequence reads: CASSPGTEDGYTF. CDR3 DNA: TGTGCCAGCAGTCCCGGGACAGAGGATGGCTACACCTTC.

This chain uses TRBV5-1 with TRBJ2-7; TRBD1 aligns across 7 bases. Germline values: CDR1 SGHRS, CDR2 YFSETQ. V was pared by 5 bases and J by 4 bases, with 6 bases of the junction left unmatched. The length of the CDR3 is 13 residues. CDR3 residues: CASRSGQTYEQYF. The CDR3 DNA reads TGCGCCAGCAGATCGGGACAGACTTACGAGCAGTACTTC.

The chain combines TRBV19 with TRBJ2-2; TRBD2 matches at 8 bases. This CDR3 contains 15 residues. Germline-derived CDR1 and CDR2 are LNHDA and SQIVND (reference sequence). The junction had 8 bases not matched to a gene; V was cut back by 5 bases and J by 6 bases. CDR3 region: CASSRAGVGAGELFF. For the CDR3, the DNA is TGTGCCAGTAGTCGAGCGGGAGTTGGCGCCGGGGAGCTGTTTTTT.

DNA of the CDR3: TGTGCCAGCAGCACCGACAGGCGGAATGAAAAACTGTTTTTT. Translated, it gives CASSTDRRNEKLFF. The chain joins TRBV11-2 to TRBJ1-4; tentative D call: TRBD1 (6 bases). Trimming removed 5 bases at V and 5 bases at J, with 12 bases between. This CDR3 has 14 residues. Per germline, CDR1 SGHAT and CDR2 FQNNGV.

This clone was seen only a few times. V gene TRBV9 combines with J gene TRBJ2-1, with 10 bases fitting TRBD1. This CDR3 is 14 amino acids long. The V and J ends lost 0 bases and 6 bases, in that order; junction bases with no gene match: 0. Germline values: CDR1 SGDLS, CDR2 YYNGEE. DNA of the CDR3: TGTGCCAGCAGCGTAGGGACAGGGGGCAATGAGCAGTTCTTC. Protein product: CASSVGTGGNEQFF.

This clone has more than one count but fewer than ten. The V and J genes are TRBV5-1 and TRBJ2-3; maybe TRBD1 (5 bases). The CDR3 totals 16 residues. Germline V lookup: CDR1 SGHRS, CDR2 YFSETQ. Trimming removed 4 bases from V and 0 bases from J, with 15 bases in between. This chain's CDR3 is CASSQSGPRSTDTQYF. For the CDR3, the DNA is TGCGCCAGCAGCCAATCAGGGCCCCGGAGCACAGATACGCAGTATTTT.